The present entry profiles one TCR beta chain with its context. These data come from a study of blood T cell repertoires in COVID-19. Trimming removed 2 bases at V and 8 bases at J, with 6 bases between. The CDR3 has 10 amino acids. In germline, CDR1 is SQVTM, CDR2 ANQGSEA. Clones were read by immunoSEQ multiplex PCR, and TCRdb kept only the in-frame ones, dropping some. The table lists almost 70,000 clones, 88% of them singletons. This receptor was obtained from a woman aged 65 to 85 with acute or convalescent COVID-19. This chain uses TRBV29-1 with TRBJ1-1; D gene ambiguous. The sequenced sample was peripheral blood. CDR3 amino acids: CSVEWLEAFF. DNA for the CDR3: TGCAGCGTTGAATGGCTCGAAGCTTTCTTT.